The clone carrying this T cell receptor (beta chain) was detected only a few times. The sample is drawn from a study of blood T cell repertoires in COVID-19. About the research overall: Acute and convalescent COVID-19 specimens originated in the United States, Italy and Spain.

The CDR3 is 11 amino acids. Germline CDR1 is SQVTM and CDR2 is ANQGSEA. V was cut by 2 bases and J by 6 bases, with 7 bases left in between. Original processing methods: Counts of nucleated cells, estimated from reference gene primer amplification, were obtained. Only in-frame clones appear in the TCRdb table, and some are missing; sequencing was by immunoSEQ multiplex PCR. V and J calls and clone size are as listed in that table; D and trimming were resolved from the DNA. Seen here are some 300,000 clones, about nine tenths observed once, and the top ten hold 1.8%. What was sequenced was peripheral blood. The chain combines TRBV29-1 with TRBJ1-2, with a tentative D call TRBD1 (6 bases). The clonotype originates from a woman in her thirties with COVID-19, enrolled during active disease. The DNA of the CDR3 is TGCAGCGTTGAATGGGGGCATGGCTACACCTTC. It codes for CSVEWGHGYTF.